These 13 T cell receptor beta chains were all obtained from the same sample, sequenced in a study of shared clonotypes between healthy human individuals. Assay: immunoSEQ multiplex PCR; the TCRdb copy retains only in-frame clones and omits some. The sample includes around 320,000 clones, roughly 84% seen only once; the top ten take around 15%. The sample taken for sequencing was memory CD8+ T cells sorted from blood. Subset indicated: CD45RO+ cells pooled with CCR7-negative TemRA cells. The receptors originated from a man in his late teens or twenties in good health.

This clone was observed a single time. V usage is TRBV6-6 and J usage is TRBJ2-5; D possibly corresponds to TRBD1 (6 bases). CDR3 length: 13 residues. Germline-derived CDR1 and CDR2 are MNHNY and SVGAGI (reference sequence). Trimming cost V 6 bases and J 9 bases, with 17 bases left between them. DNA of the CDR3: TGTGCCAGCAGCCGACAGGCGGACATGTCCCAGTACTTC. It translates to CASSRQADMSQYF.

The J gene is TRBJ2-7, the V gene TRBV6-6, with 8 bases lining up with TRBD1. CDR3 length: 13 amino acids. The J segment lost 2 bases and the V segment lost 10 bases, leaving 7 bases of the junction unmatched. Germline V CDR1 and CDR2: MNHNY, SVGAGI (reference sequence). The CDR3 sequence: CATRQGRTYEQYF. In nucleotides, the CDR3 is TGTGCCACCAGACAGGGGAGGACCTACGAGCAGTACTTC.

In this sample, this clone turned up once. The chain is built from TRBV4-1 and TRBJ2-1, with 10 bases that match TRBD2. Trimming removed 2 bases from V and 7 bases from J; junction bases left unmatched: 8. Germline lookup yields CDR1 MGHRA and CDR2 YSYEKL. This CDR3 contains 16 residues. This CDR3 reads CASSQSLAGVNNEQFF. The CDR3 coding sequence is TGCGCCAGCAGCCAAAGTCTAGCGGGGGTAAATAATGAGCAGTTCTTC.

This clone has a single count. The chain joins TRBV7-6 to TRBJ1-3; D not certain. The V end was cut by 5 bases, the J end by 0 bases, with 14 bases between. The CDR3 is made up of 16 amino acids. The germline V gene encodes CDR1 SGHVS and CDR2 FNYEAQ. CDR3 in amino acids: CASSLVTGSSGNTIYF. The CDR3 bases are TGTGCCAGCAGCCTCGTTACGGGTTCCTCTGGAAACACCATATATTTT.

Here the CDR3 reads CASSQESGYGYTF. The CDR3 DNA reads TGTGCCAGCAGCCAAGAATCGGGATATGGCTACACCTTC. The chain is built from TRBV4-2 and TRBJ1-2; D is unresolved. The CDR3 totals 13 residues. Deletions cut 0 bases from V and 5 bases from J, with 7 bases between. Germline lookup yields CDR1 LGHNA and CDR2 YNFKEQ.

The V call is TRBV4-2, the J call TRBJ2-3, with TRBD2 matching over 7 bases. V shed 3 bases, J shed 4 bases, and the junction held 4 bases outside the gene matches. The CDR3 totals 14 residues. The germline V gene encodes CDR1 LGHNA and CDR2 YNFKEQ. The CDR3 nucleotides are TGTGCCAGCAGCCATCCGGGACTACCAGATACGCAGTATTTT. Translation: CASSHPGLPDTQYF.

The chain employs TRBV11-2 and TRBJ2-5, with D perhaps matching TRBD1 (5 bases). V dropped 5 bases and J dropped 1 base, with 11 bases sitting between them. Germline lookup yields CDR1 SGHAT and CDR2 FQNNGV. This CDR3 has 14 residues. The CDR3 nucleotides read TGTGCCAGCAGCGGTGACAGAGCCCAAGAGACCCAGTACTTC. It encodes CASSGDRAQETQYF.

This chain joins TRBV4-1 and TRBJ2-7; 9 bases are shared with TRBD1. The CDR3 contains 15 residues. J gave up 3 bases and V 2 bases, and 5 bases lay outside the gene matches. CDR1 and CDR2 from the germline V gene are MGHRA and YSYEKL. In nucleotides, the CDR3 is TGCGCCAGCAGCCAATCCCCGACAGGGGGCTACGAGCAGTACTTC. Translating gives CASSQSPTGGYEQYF.

In regard to this clone: At one boundary the junction diverges from the germline segment, which might be a read error. Other DNA sequences in the same sample also yield this CDR3. V gene TRBV29-1 combines with J gene TRBJ1-2, with D possibly being TRBD1 (5 bases). Germline V gene lookup returns CDR1 SQVTM and CDR2 ANQGSEA. The CDR3 sequence is 13 residues long. DNA of the CDR3: TGCAGCGTTGAAGAGAGCTGGGACTACGGCTACACCTTC. Its translation: CSVEESWDYGYTF.

The chain recombines TRBV28 with TRBJ1-6; maybe TRBD1 (5 bases). There are 17 residues in the CDR3. Germline CDR1 and CDR2: MDHEN and SYDVKM. Trimming took 2 bases from V and 9 from J, leaving 20 bases between them. CDR3 sequence: CASSLGWAWGGFSPLHF. The DNA of the CDR3 is TGTGCCAGCAGTTTAGGTTGGGCGTGGGGGGGTTTTTCACCCCTCCACTTT.

V is TRBV5-6 and J is TRBJ2-1, with D unresolved. Germline values: CDR1 SGHDT, CDR2 YYEEEE. This CDR3 spans 14 amino acids. Between the trimmed V and J ends, which lost 1 base and 6 bases, there was a span of 11 bases. CDR3 sequence: CASSLSVSVNEQFF. DNA for the CDR3: TGTGCCAGCAGCTTGTCTGTGTCTGTCAATGAGCAGTTCTTC. Full variable domain (outside the CDR3, taken from reference TRBV5-6 and TRBJ2-1): DAGVTQSPTHLIKTRGQQVTLRCSPKSGHDTVSWYQQALGQGPQFIFQYYEEEERQRGNFPDRFSGHQFPNYSSELNVNALLLGDSALYLCASSLSVSVNEQFFGPGTRLTVL.

The chain is built from TRBV5-4 and TRBJ1-1; D remains ambiguous. Trimming stripped 4 bases from V and 1 base from J, with 11 bases between. Germline CDR1 is SGHNT and CDR2 is YYREEE (reference sequence). This CDR3 has 14 amino acids. The CDR3 DNA is TGTGCCAGCAGCCCGGACGGGGAGAACACTGAAGCTTTCTTT. This translates into CASSPDGENTEAFF.

The CDR3 DNA is TGTGCCATCAGTGCCAAACCCAGGGACAGGGTTGGCAATCAGCCCCAGCATTTT. Translating gives CAISAKPRDRVGNQPQHF. V is TRBV10-3 and J is TRBJ1-5; 9 bases are a match to TRBD1. The length of the CDR3 is 18 residues. Trimming removed 4 bases from V and 2 bases from J; junction bases left unmatched: 12. In germline, CDR1 is ENHRY, CDR2 SYGVKD.